One and the same sample provided the 15 T cell receptor beta chains below, sequenced in a study of shared clonotypes between healthy human individuals. The assay was immunoSEQ multiplex PCR, and TCRdb's table has in-frame clones only and misses some. The table shows over 300,000 clones, with roughly 84% occurring only once. The specimen was memory CD8+ T cells sorted from blood. The subset here: CD45RO+ cells pooled with CCR7-negative TemRA cells. The source of these receptors is a man in his late teens or twenties in good health.

The chain uses TRBV27 and TRBJ1-4; D is possibly TRBD1 (5 bases). The V end was cut by 6 bases, the J end by 1 base, with 9 bases between. Germline V gene data show CDR1 as MNHEY and CDR2 as SMNVEV (reference sequence). This CDR3 has 14 amino acids. CDR3 region: CASRPGLTNEKLFF. The CDR3 region has the DNA TGTGCCAGCAGGCCAGGGTTAACTAATGAAAAACTGTTTTTT.

The chain uses TRBV18 and TRBJ1-3; D remains ambiguous. Looked up from germline, CDR1 is KGHSH and CDR2 is LQKENI. The V end was cut by 2 bases, the J end by 2 bases, with 16 bases between. This CDR3 region has 17 residues. The CDR3 region has the DNA TGTGCCAGCTCACCATCGGGGTGGGTCCCGCCTGGAAACACCATATATTTT. Protein: CASSPSGWVPPGNTIYF.

The rearrangement joins TRBV4-3 to TRBJ2-5; 11 bases are shared with TRBD2. This CDR3 has 18 amino acids. Germline trimming cut 4 bases from V and 4 bases from J; bases unmatched to any gene: 14. Germline V gene data show CDR1 as LGHNA and CDR2 as YSLEER. In nucleotides, the CDR3 is TGCGCCAGCAGCCCAAACCCTAGCGGGAGGTTTTCTCCAGAGACCCAGTACTTC. This translates into CASSPNPSGRFSPETQYF.

The V call is TRBV4-1, the J call TRBJ2-3; 8 bases are a match to TRBD2. Germline trimming cut 3 bases from V and 0 bases from J; bases unmatched to any gene: 2. Germline V gives CDR1 MGHRA, CDR2 YSYEKL. The CDR3 consists of 15 residues. As DNA, the CDR3 is TGCGCCAGCAGCCAGTTAGCGGGGAGCACAGATACGCAGTATTTT. This sequence encodes CASSQLAGSTDTQYF.

CDR3 DNA sequence: TGTGCCAGCAGCTTAAACGAGTGGAGGGGGATGGAGACCCAGTACTTC. This translates into CASSLNEWRGMETQYF. The V gene is TRBV7-9, the J gene TRBJ2-5, with D perhaps TRBD1 or TRBD2 (6 bases each). Trimming took 2 bases from V and 5 from J, leaving 18 bases between them. The CDR3 is 16 amino acids. Per the germline V gene, CDR1 is SEHNR and CDR2 is FQNEAQ (reference sequence). Full variable domain (rest looked up from reference TRBV7-9 and TRBJ2-5): DTGVSQNPRHKITKRGQNVTFRCDPISEHNRLYWYRQTLGQGPEFLTYFQNEAQLEKSRLLSDRFSAERPKGSFSTLEIQRTEQGDSAMYLCASSLNEWRGMETQYFGPGTRLLVL.

The chain has TRBV11-2 and TRBJ1-4, with D possibly being TRBD1 (5 bases). The CDR3 runs 14 residues. The germline gives CDR1 SGHAT, CDR2 FQNNGV. Trimming stripped 5 bases from V and 6 bases from J, with 13 bases between. CDR3 in amino acids: CASSDPGLHEKLFF. CDR3 nucleotides: TGTGCCAGCAGCGATCCGGGACTGCATGAAAAACTGTTTTTT.

The CDR3, as DNA: TGCAGCGTTGAAGATCAAGCGGGAGACCCGGGTGAGCAGTACTTC. It yields the protein CSVEDQAGDPGEQYF. The chain links TRBV29-1 to TRBJ2-7, with 8 nucleotides matching TRBD2. The CDR3 has 15 amino acids. V was pared by 0 bases and J by 7 bases, with 11 bases of the junction left unmatched. Germline-derived CDR1 and CDR2 are SQVTM and ANQGSEA.

This clone was counted once. The DNA of the CDR3 is TGTGCCAGAAGCTTGGGGACAGGAGTCCCCCGGGACGATCCTACTAGCACAGATACGCAGTATTTT. It yields the protein CARSLGTGVPRDDPTSTDTQYF. The chain employs TRBV5-3 and TRBJ2-3; 7 bases line up with TRBD1. TRBV5-3 is an ORF; its function is uncertain. The CDR3 consists of 22 residues. Trimming cost V 0 bases and J 0 bases; bases outside gene matches: 22.

This rearrangement joins TRBV27 to TRBJ2-3, with 9 bases that match TRBD2. V lost 2 bases, J lost 7 bases, and 1 base stayed unmatched. The CDR3 has 13 residues. Germline V gene sequence: CDR1 MNHEY, CDR2 SMNVEV (reference sequence). The CDR3 DNA is TGTGCCAGCAGTTTAGCGGGGGGGAATACGCAGTATTTT. This sequence encodes CASSLAGGNTQYF.

This chain uses TRBV5-3 with TRBJ1-5; perhaps TRBD1 as D (5 bases). TRBV5-3 is identified as an open reading frame with a role that is uncertain. The CDR3 runs to 16 residues. Between the trimmed V and J ends, which lost 3 bases and 0 bases, there was a span of 13 bases. CDR3 in amino acids: CARSCQAGRSNQPQHF. CDR3 nucleotides: TGTGCCAGAAGCTGCCAAGCGGGACGTAGCAATCAGCCCCAGCATTTT.

V is TRBV5-1 and J is TRBJ2-7; D gene unclear. Germline V lookup: CDR1 SGHRS, CDR2 YFSETQ. The germline V and J ends were trimmed by 4 bases and 1 base, with 12 bases remaining between them. This CDR3 region has 14 residues. The CDR3 sequence is CASSVEASSYEQYF. The CDR3 DNA follows: TGCGCCAGCAGCGTGGAAGCGTCGTCCTACGAGCAGTACTTC.

The rearrangement uses TRBV30 and TRBJ1-2; perhaps TRBD1 as D (5 bases). V was clipped by 8 bases and J by 4 bases, with 11 bases between them. The CDR3 has 11 amino acids. Germline V CDR1 and CDR2: GTSNPN, SVGIG (reference sequence). This CDR3 is CAEDGAYGYTF. DNA for the CDR3: TGTGCCGAAGACGGGGCCTATGGCTACACCTTC.

This clone has a count of ten or more. The chain links TRBV27 to TRBJ2-3, with unresolved D. Germline lookup yields CDR1 MNHEY and CDR2 SMNVEV (reference sequence). Trimming cost V 6 bases and J 2 bases, with 12 bases left between them. This CDR3 region has 14 residues. CDR3 coding DNA: TGTGCCAGCAGCCGAGTTTCTCACACAGATACGCAGTATTTT. Translated, it gives CASSRVSHTDTQYF.

This clone is a singleton in its sample. J is TRBJ2-2 and V is TRBV11-3, with 8 bases that match TRBD2. V gave up 1 base and J gave up 2 bases; unmatched junction bases: 15. Germline values: CDR1 SGHNT, CDR2 YENEEA. This CDR3 has 20 residues. This chain's CDR3 is CASSLAPSASGGLNTGELFF. The CDR3 DNA follows: TGTGCCAGCAGCTTAGCCCCGTCGGCCAGCGGGGGACTAAACACCGGGGAGCTGTTTTTT.

This clone was seen a handful of times. The chain joins TRBV7-2 to TRBJ1-2; D gene unclear. Trimming cost V 1 base and J 2 bases, with 17 bases left between them. The germline V gene has CDR1 SGHTA and CDR2 FQGNSA. The CDR3 is 17 amino acids. The CDR3 region is CASSLEGGLLGNYGYTF. CDR3 nucleotide sequence: TGTGCCAGCAGCTTAGAGGGCGGACTACTAGGGAACTATGGCTACACCTTC.